One T cell receptor beta chain is described in this entry. Its antigen target is currently unknown. No qualities accompany the bases; no much larger clone lies one base away. In total, approximately 700 healthy bone marrow donors made up the cohort. At the time of sampling, all cohort members were nominally healthy, though unrecorded immune exposures were likely present. The donor tested CMV seronegative and was one of the 352 seronegative cohort members. A peripheral blood sample was collected from each donor, and TCR beta sequencing was performed on peripheral blood mononuclear cells. Genomic DNA was extracted from the blood cell samples with the Qiagen DNeasy Blood Extraction Kit. The source of the sample is a study of cytomegalovirus exposure and HLA in healthy donors (TCRdb year 2017). For the wider study: An earlier analysis of approximately 590 of the donors reported approximately 270 Gb of sequence data and around 110 million unique TCR beta sequences from about 200 million T cells. The study used immunosequencing to profile the T cell repertoires of 670 or so subjects and linked those repertoires to cytomegalovirus serostatus. The genetic ancestry cluster associated with self-reported Caucasian donors included about 81% of the approximately 400 genotyped donors. Class I and class II HLA loci were covered by the typing at four-digit resolution. Donor age, sex, ethnicity and CMV serostatus were compiled together with the repertoire data. Typing coverage differed by locus: A, B, C, DRB1 and DQB1 were typed in about 629-640 donors, DQA1 in about 500, DPA1 in nearly 610, and DPB1 in 450 to 490. In a later genetic analysis, genome-wide SNP genotypes for about three fifths of the roughly 670 donors were used, and that subset was treated as a discovery cohort. In an earlier analysis of 550 to 700 of the donors, high-throughput TCR beta sequencing was used to judge whether each TCR beta V gene segment behaved as functional or pseudogenic. To predict cytomegalovirus infection status, the study combined high-throughput TCR immunosequencing, statistical association of individual TCRs with disease status, and machine learning. On average, approximately 250,000 unique TCR beta nucleotide sequences were sequenced per donor among 398 genotyped donors of the cohort, with roughly 18% of those sequences being non-productive. Rather than using new phenotypic data, the later analysis identified candidate immune exposures from TCR beta sequences and from how often those sequences occurred across donors. The study aimed to test whether cataloging public T cell receptors could reveal signatures of past pathogen exposure. All discovery cohort repertoires had been generated on a single sequencing platform. Four or five DR-DQ haplotypes were handled as single units for association and clustering, since linkage in the cohort was strong. Besides the first cohort of some 670 subjects, a separate validation cohort made up of over 95 different subjects was used. In a later analysis, previously published TCR beta repertoires from 550 to 750 donors were re-analyzed and high-resolution HLA genotyping was added so that TCR occurrence patterns could be studied. An early release that covered fewer than 800 HLA-typed donors contained approximately 300 gigabases of sequencing data and around 85 million unique TCR sequences. What the work shows at the level of the full study, not this receptor alone: A later analysis reported that several top co-occurrence clusters appeared linked to parvovirus B19, influenza, CMV and Epstein-Barr virus. CMV serostatus was the only immune exposure information available for the cohort. Correlated functional status among segregating V segments might be attributable to linkage disequilibrium, but an unknown experimental factor could not be ruled out. An earlier analysis of approximately 570 of the donors showed that most TCR beta V segments appeared in productive rearrangements either about 87% or about 30% of the time, which broadly matched IMGT annotations. Presence/absence analyses assumed roughly uniform sequencing depth across donors, an assumption that may not hold. A later analysis found that most CMV-associated TCR beta chains appeared HLA-restricted, with HLA associations seemingly driven largely by CMV exposure. The classifier was reported to diagnose cytomegalovirus status with high specificity and sensitivity in both the original and validation cohorts. When HLA alleles, especially DR and DQ, strongly co-occurred, attributing TCR associations to individual alleles was difficult. This cohort had only TCR beta chains sequenced, and the lack of alpha or paired-chain data limited which features could be detected. Because the 87-base-pair reads could not distinguish some IMGT-functional V segments, including TRBV6-2 and TRBV6-3, those segments were excluded. In vitro tests confirmed that a few of the cytomegalovirus-associated TCR beta chains recognize cytomegalovirus antigens. A further reported finding was that TCR beta sequences accurately predicted the HLA-A and HLA-B alleles for most subjects in the first cohort. In a later genetic analysis, a missense DCLRE1C variant was associated with V-gene and J-gene trimming of TCR beta chains, and the association was replicated in an independent cohort. A group of highly shared sequence variants was considered likely to be a technical artifact of the sequencing pipeline. Most TCR sequences were seen in very few donors, while some public TCRs were found in many individuals. The earlier analysis of some 560 of the donors excluded roughly 17 rarely observed V segments, including chromosome 9 orphons, because counts were too low. According to a later analysis, TCR association rates differed among HLA loci, with DRB1 alleles showing the most associated TCRs and HLA-C alleles showing the fewest. The authors suggested that the approach could potentially be generalized to other disease states and immunological phenotypes. A later analysis associated about 16,000 TCR beta sequences with specific HLA alleles at a false discovery rate of 0.05. The study listed 150 to 200 TCR beta chains as associated with cytomegalovirus. HLA typing was unavailable for some donors at each locus, so association tests used only the typed subset. According to a later genetic analysis, donors in an Asian-associated ancestry cluster had fewer N-insertions in productive TCRs than the approximately 700-donor mean. In a later analysis, HLA-associated TCR beta chains showed more clonal expansion and lower generation probabilities than non-associated chains that were equally common.

Libraries were prepared through the immunoSEQ multiplex PCR assay. A mixture of 60 forward primers for TCR Vbeta segments and 13 reverse primers for TCR Jbeta segments was used in the multiplex PCR. Amplification of the CDR3 region of rearranged TCR beta genes was performed with a multiplex PCR assay on genomic DNA. The Illumina HiSeq System was used to sequence the amplified TCR beta libraries as 87-base-pair reads. Processing in the source paper ran as follows. In a later analysis, 80 million or so unique TCR beta chains were counted across the roughly 700 repertoires, and roughly 11 million of these chains were shared by at least two donors. Raw reads were error-corrected and collapsed into unique sequences by a nearest-neighbor algorithm in which closely related sequences were merged to remove PCR and sequencing errors. To assign V, D and J gene segments, CDR3 sequences were aligned to IMGT reference sequences. For a sequence to be retained, at least a six-nucleotide match to both a V gene segment and a J gene segment was required. Rearrangements were called productive when the CDR3 lacked stop codons and stayed in frame with V and J; all others were non-productive. CDR3 was defined according to IMGT convention as the region running from the second conserved V-encoded cysteine to the conserved J-encoded phenylalanine. The earlier analysis of about 610 of the donors excluded any sequence lacking an unambiguous match to a single V gene segment. An earlier analysis of 587 of the donors called V segments functional above 56.7% productive rearrangements and segregating when the between-donor standard deviation exceeded 5%. A statistical classification framework was built to diagnose cytomegalovirus status from the catalog of TCR beta chain sequences. V and J gene assignment, in a later analysis, came from comparing TCR nucleotide sequences with IMGT/GENE-DB human TR gene sequences. The TCRdist pipeline was used in a later analysis to assign CDR3 sequences and most-parsimonious VDJ recombination scenarios. In a later analysis, each TCR beta chain was defined by its CDR3 amino acid sequence together with its V-gene family, and reads without a unique V-gene family were excluded. To address suspected cross-contamination and a sequencing artifact, a later analysis removed 450 to 700 highly shared, low-generation-probability nucleotide sequences. In a later analysis, a clonal expansion index was calculated for each public chain from normalized within-repertoire ranks of inferred template counts. Generation probabilities in a later analysis came from a VDJ recombination model fitted to out-of-frame rearrangements, and those results were checked against IGoR. A later analysis scored TCR-TCR, TCR-HLA and TCR-CMV co-occurrence with hypergeometric tests, applying a repertoire-size bias correction to TCR pairs. A later analysis estimated false discovery rates by permuting HLA or CMV assignments 20 times. In a later analysis, co-occurring TCRs were grouped using DBSCAN, with TCRdist sequence similarity added in when clustering inside HLA-allele-positive subsets. Repertoires with fewer than 30,000 or more than 120,000 public chains were left out of co-occurrence clustering, as were four to six repertoires with anomalous nucleotide sharing. The clones in this table, taken by TCRdb from immuneACCESS, are in-frame only. Not every clone is retained; where verified, under half of the shortfall comes from an unresolved V gene, and the cause of the rest is unknown. V, J and clone size derive from that table, while D and trimming were established from the DNA sequence. The sample table holds 100,000 to 150,000 clones, of which 75% to 85% were seen once. The ten top clones hold less than 1.1% of the sample.

The junction carries 12 bases between V and J, which are trimmed by 7 bases and 0 bases respectively. The CDR3 spans 14 residues, from the cysteine through the phenylalanine. Only the CDR3 part of the read is kept: 42 bases, read in frame from the first base. The germline V gene supplies CDR1 ENHRY and CDR2 SYGVKD. Sequenced material: PBMCs. This clonotype originated in a male donor in good health and CMV-seronegative. Here the chain combines TRBV10-3 and TRBJ1-1, with no D gene named confidently. The CDR3 is CAIKAGTLNTEAFF. DNA sequence: TGTGCCATCAAGGCAGGCACCCTGAACACTGAAGCTTTCTTT.